The sequence of this T cell receptor beta chain was determined in a study of untreated major depressive disorder. Findings and caveats of the study: TRBV25-01 and TRBV02-01 followed the flow pattern without significance. Depressed patients' CD4+ T cells carried increased TRBV05-01 (Vbeta 5.1) usage versus control CD4+ T cells.

All participants were of European descent. Controls scored 5 or less on a depressive symptom inventory and never had mood disorders. Only in-frame clones appear in the TCRdb table, and some are missing; sequencing was by immunoSEQ multiplex PCR. The data contain tens of thousands of clones, roughly 93% of them singletons. Of note for this clone: Its specificity is not known.

The ends lost 2 bases at V and 5 bases at J; junction bases unmatched: 6. This CDR3 comprises 15 residues. Germline CDR1 reads SGHTA; CDR2 reads FQGTGA. The TCR comes from a man younger than 40 in good health. The J gene is TRBJ2-5, the V gene TRBV7-3; 9 bases agree with TRBD2. The specimen was CD4+ T cells from PBMCs. The CDR3 reads CASSLLAGGPETQYF. In nucleotides, the CDR3 is TGTGCCAGCAGCTTACTGGCGGGAGGGCCGGAGACCCAGTACTTC.